These 24 T cell receptor beta chains came from one sample sequenced in a study of T-cell memory formation after mild COVID-19. In TCRdb, the 5' RACE reads were re-called with MiXCR into one record per CDR3 protein. The repertoire holds more than 150,000 distinct CDR3 sequences, with about a fifth as singletons. The sequenced sample was PBMCs or a T cell subset sorted from them (not recorded which). All receptors derive from a man aged 18-30 years who had mild COVID-19 (a few samples of this study predate the infection). Cell type and time point are not known.

This clonotype has only a few counts. J is TRBJ2-5 and V is TRBV29-1; 7 bases map to TRBD2. Trimming removed 8 bases from V and 5 bases from J; junction bases left unmatched: 5. Germline V gene sequence: CDR1 SQVTM, CDR2 ANQGSEA. The CDR3 sequence is 11 residues long. The CDR3 region is CSLMGGETQYF. In DNA, the CDR3 is TGCAGCCTGATGGGGGGGGAGACCCAGTACTTC.

Worth noting for this clonotype: Sequence at one end of the junction differs from germline and may be a read error. The chain joins TRBV16 to TRBJ1-5; D call uncertain. The germline V gene has CDR1 KGHSY and CDR2 FQNENV. This CDR3 is built from 18 residues. The CDR3 DNA sequence: TGTGCCAGCAGCCAATCCCCCGGCGTCTGGGATAACAATCAGACCCAGCATTTT. Residues: CASSQSPGVWDNNQTQHF. Full variable domain (rest looked up from reference TRBV16 and TRBJ1-5): GEEVAQTPKHLVRGEGQKAKLYCAPIKGHSYVFWYQQVLKNEFKFLISFQNENVFDETGMPKERFSAKCLPNSPCSLEIQATKLEDSAVYFCASSQSPGVWDNNQTQHFGDGTRLSIL.

The rearrangement uses TRBV15 and TRBJ2-6; D ambiguous. Germline lookup yields CDR1 LNHNV and CDR2 YYDKDF (reference sequence). This CDR3 contains 16 residues. Deletions cut 0 bases from V and 0 bases from J, with 6 bases between. The DNA of the CDR3 is TGTGCCACCAGCAGAGATTTCGGCTCTGGGGCCAACGTCCTGACTTTC. It encodes CATSRDFGSGANVLTF.

This clonotype was picked up a small number of times. The rearrangement joins TRBV7-8 to TRBJ1-4, with D uncertain. This CDR3 has 14 residues. Trimming took 1 base from V and 12 from J, leaving 15 bases between them. CDR1 SGHVS and CDR2 FQNEAQ come from the germline V gene. CDR3 amino acids: CASSLEAASVELFF. In nucleotides, the CDR3 is TGTGCCAGCAGCTTAGAGGCAGCGTCGGTAGAACTGTTTTTT.

This clonotype was detected only a few times. This chain connects TRBV6-1 to TRBJ2-1; TRBD2 aligns across 7 bases. V lost 4 bases and J lost 2; bases outside the gene matches: 5. Germline CDR1 MNHNS, CDR2 SASEGT. This CDR3 region has 15 residues. The CDR3 loop reads CASSVLAGAYNEQFF. For the CDR3, the DNA is TGTGCCAGCAGTGTATTGGCGGGGGCCTACAATGAGCAGTTCTTC.

CDR3 region: CASSMGTGVNNYGYTF. The CDR3 coding sequence is TGTGCCAGTAGTATGGGAACTGGGGTCAATAACTATGGCTACACCTTC. This chain joins TRBV19 and TRBJ1-2; no clear D gene. The germline gives CDR1 LNHDA, CDR2 SQIVND (reference sequence). The CDR3 runs 16 residues. Trimming pared 3 bases from V and 1 base from J, leaving 15 bases between.

This clonotype showed up many times. The rearrangement links TRBV5-5 to TRBJ2-1; TRBD2 matches at 14 bases. Trimming removed 4 bases from V and 1 base from J; junction bases left unmatched: 4. CDR1 SGHKS and CDR2 YYEKEE come from the germline V gene (reference sequence). This CDR3 is 17 amino acids long. CDR3 nucleotides: TGTGCCAGCAGCCCCAGACTAGCGGGGGGGTCCTACAATGAGCAGTTCTTC. It is translated as CASSPRLAGGSYNEQFF.

The chain couples TRBV27 to TRBJ1-1; D remains ambiguous. The CDR3 totals 15 residues. V lost 2 bases, J lost 4 bases, and 14 bases lay in between. Germline V gives CDR1 MNHEY, CDR2 SMNVEV (reference sequence). In DNA, the CDR3 is TGTGCCAGCAGTTTAGGGTCGGAAGGAGGCACTGAAGCTTTCTTT. Translated: CASSLGSEGGTEAFF.

The table lists this clonotype with many counts. The chain uses TRBV5-1 and TRBJ2-5; 10 bases map to TRBD1. The CDR3 consists of 14 residues. V lost 3 bases and J lost 4; bases outside the gene matches: 3. From germline, CDR1 is SGHRS and CDR2 YFSETQ. The CDR3 here is CASSSGQGLETQYF. CDR3 DNA sequence: TGCGCCAGCAGCTCGGGACAGGGGTTAGAGACCCAGTACTTC. Using reference TRBV5-1 and TRBJ2-5 for the parts outside the CDR3, the full variable domain is KAGVTQTPRYLIKTRGQQVTLSCSPISGHRSVSWYQQTPGQGLQFLFEYFSETQRNKGNFPGRFSGRQFSNSRSEMNVSTLELGDSALYLCASSSGQGLETQYFGPGTRLLVL.

The chain combines TRBV28 with TRBJ2-3; the D gene is possibly TRBD2 (5 bases). Germline V gives CDR1 MDHEN, CDR2 SYDVKM. CDR3 length: 13 amino acids. V dropped 5 bases and J dropped 4 bases, with 10 bases sitting between them. The CDR3 sequence: CASSPLAPDTQYF. The CDR3 DNA is TGTGCCAGCAGTCCCCTAGCTCCAGATACGCAGTATTTT.

The chain combines TRBV15 with TRBJ2-1, with 13 bases fitting TRBD2. The J segment lost 7 bases and the V segment lost 5 bases, leaving 11 bases of the junction unmatched. Germline V gives CDR1 LNHNV, CDR2 YYDKDF (reference sequence). CDR3 size: 17 residues. The CDR3: CATSFGTSGDLENEQFF. The CDR3 nucleotides read TGTGCCACCAGCTTCGGGACTAGCGGGGACTTGGAGAATGAGCAGTTCTTC.

This clonotype was picked up a small number of times. This chain's CDR3 is CASLRGSRTDTQYF. DNA for the CDR3: TGCGCCAGTCTGAGGGGTTCCCGCACAGATACGCAGTATTTT. The chain links TRBV5-1 to TRBJ2-3; D possibly matches TRBD1 or TRBD2 (5 bases each). This CDR3 has 14 amino acids. Germline V lookup: CDR1 SGHRS, CDR2 YFSETQ. The V gene lost 8 bases and the J gene lost 1 base, with 14 bases spanning the gap.

This clonotype was counted a few times. This chain uses TRBV12-3 or TRBV12-4 with TRBJ2-2; D possibly corresponds to TRBD2 (6 bases). The V end lost 5 bases, the J end lost 4 bases, and 14 bases lay between the germline ends. The CDR3 covers 15 residues. The CDR3, as DNA: TGTGCCAGCAGTGGACCCGGGGGAACCACCGGGGAGCTGTTTTTT. It yields the protein CASSGPGGTTGELFF.

The chain recombines TRBV5-1 with TRBJ1-2, with D possibly TRBD1 on 6 matching bases. Germline V gene sequence: CDR1 SGHRS, CDR2 YFSETQ. Trimming removed 7 bases from V and 8 bases from J, with 18 bases in between. The CDR3 spans 13 residues. CDR3 bases: TGCGCCAGCGGGAGGGACATCCTCACGGGCTACACCTTC. It yields the protein CASGRDILTGYTF.

The rearrangement uses TRBV5-6 and TRBJ1-1; unclear D gene. The CDR3 is 14 amino acids. The V gene's germline CDR1 is SGHDT and CDR2 YYEEEE. The germline V and J ends were trimmed by 1 base and 10 bases, with 17 bases remaining between them. The CDR3 sequence is CASSLQDPLERAFF. The CDR3 bases are TGTGCCAGCAGCTTGCAGGATCCTCTAGAGCGAGCTTTCTTT. Filled out from reference TRBV5-6 and TRBJ1-1, the complete variable domain reads DAGVTQSPTHLIKTRGQQVTLRCSPKSGHDTVSWYQQALGQGPQFIFQYYEEEERQRGNFPDRFSGHQFPNYSSELNVNALLLGDSALYLCASSLQDPLERAFFGQGTRLTVV.

A few counts support this clonotype. This chain links TRBV6-2 or TRBV6-3 with TRBJ2-1; TRBD2 is a possible D gene (5 bases). Germline-derived CDR1 and CDR2 are MNHEY and SVGEGT. Trimming shortened V by 6 bases and J by 12 bases, and 12 bases separated the two germline ends. The CDR3 length is 11 residues. CDR3 loop: CASRAGLGQFF. In DNA, the CDR3 is TGTGCCAGCAGAGCCGGACTGGGGCAGTTCTTC.

This clonotype was counted between two and nine times. The chain links TRBV5-1 to TRBJ2-3, with D possibly TRBD2 on 5 matching bases. Per germline, CDR1 SGHRS and CDR2 YFSETQ. This CDR3 contains 15 residues. Trimming took 0 bases from V and 3 from J, leaving 11 bases between them. The CDR3 nucleotides are TGCGCCAGCAGCTTGGCGGGATCTGCAACAGATACGCAGTATTTT. This translates into CASSLAGSATDTQYF.

This clonotype was seen many times. The V and J genes are TRBV7-2 and TRBJ1-6; D may be TRBD1 (5 bases). The CDR3 is 16 amino acids. V lost 4 bases and J lost 7, with 17 bases in between. Germline V gene sequence: CDR1 SGHTA, CDR2 FQGNSA. CDR3 nucleotide sequence: TGTGCCAGCAGCTCATGGGGCGGAGCGGGGAATTCACCCCTCCACTTT. Translation: CASSSWGGAGNSPLHF. Variable domain in full (rest from reference TRBV7-2 and TRBJ1-6): GAGVSQSPSNKVTEKGKDVELRCDPISGHTALYWYRQSLGQGLEFLIYFQGNSAPDKSGLPSDRFSAERTGGSVSTLTIQRTQQEDSAVYLCASSSWGGAGNSPLHFGNGTRLTVT.

The genes are TRBV30 and TRBJ1-1; no definite D call. The CDR3 runs 13 residues. Trimming shortened V by 0 bases and J by 3 bases, and 8 bases separated the two germline ends. The germline V gene has CDR1 GTSNPN and CDR2 SVGIG (reference sequence). This chain's CDR3 is CAWSVPGYTEAFF. The CDR3 nucleotides read TGTGCCTGGAGTGTTCCGGGGTACACTGAAGCTTTCTTT.

In its sample, this clonotype was seen a few times. CDR3 coding DNA: TGTGCCAGCAGTCCTCAGGGATCTCTTCAGCCCCAGCATTTT. Translating gives CASSPQGSLQPQHF. V and J are TRBV6-2 or TRBV6-3 and TRBJ1-5, with D perhaps matching TRBD1 (5 bases). Trimming shortened V by 5 bases and J by 6 bases, and 14 bases separated the two germline ends. The CDR3 loop spans 14 amino acids. The germline V gene encodes CDR1 MNHEY and CDR2 SVGEGT.

The V call is TRBV5-1, the J call TRBJ1-2; TRBD1 is a possible D gene (5 bases). V was clipped by 4 bases and J by 3 bases, with 16 bases between them. This CDR3 comprises 15 residues. Germline CDR1 reads SGHRS; CDR2 reads YFSETQ. In DNA, the CDR3 is TGCGCCAGCAGCCTGGATTCACAGGCCCACTATGGCTACACCTTC. It translates to CASSLDSQAHYGYTF.

This clonotype has more than one count but fewer than ten. V and J are TRBV9 and TRBJ1-1; TRBD1 is a possible D gene (6 bases). V lost 0 bases, J lost 6 bases, and 12 bases lay in between. This CDR3 has 14 amino acids. The germline CDR1 and CDR2 sequences are SGDLS and YYNGEE. The CDR3 DNA follows: TGTGCCAGCAGCGTAGGGGGGGGGCCCCCTGAAGCTTTCTTT. Protein: CASSVGGGPPEAFF.

This clonotype was seen a few times. The chain uses TRBV7-6 and TRBJ1-6, with 10 positions matching TRBD1. Germline values: CDR1 SGHVS, CDR2 FNYEAQ. Trimming at V came to 0 bases and at J to 13 bases, leaving 6 bases not matched to a gene. The CDR3 runs 15 residues. DNA for the CDR3: TGTGCCAGCAGCTTAGCTCCGGGACAGGGGAATCCCCTCCACTTT. Translated, it gives CASSLAPGQGNPLHF. The full variable domain, its missing parts supplied by reference TRBV7-6 and TRBJ1-6, is GAGVSQSPRYKVTKRGQDVALRCDPISGHVSLYWYRQALGQGPEFLTYFNYEAQQDKSGLPNDRFSAERPEGSISTLTIQRTEQRDSAMYRCASSLAPGQGNPLHFGNGTRLTVT.

This clonotype appeared a few times. The genes are TRBV12-3 or TRBV12-4 and TRBJ2-1, with 9 bases identical to TRBD1. The CDR3 spans 14 residues. V shed 6 bases, J shed 7 bases, and the junction held 7 bases outside the gene matches. The CDR3 loop is CASRGDRDLNEQFF. Here the CDR3 DNA reads TGTGCCAGCAGGGGGGACAGGGATCTAAATGAGCAGTTCTTC.